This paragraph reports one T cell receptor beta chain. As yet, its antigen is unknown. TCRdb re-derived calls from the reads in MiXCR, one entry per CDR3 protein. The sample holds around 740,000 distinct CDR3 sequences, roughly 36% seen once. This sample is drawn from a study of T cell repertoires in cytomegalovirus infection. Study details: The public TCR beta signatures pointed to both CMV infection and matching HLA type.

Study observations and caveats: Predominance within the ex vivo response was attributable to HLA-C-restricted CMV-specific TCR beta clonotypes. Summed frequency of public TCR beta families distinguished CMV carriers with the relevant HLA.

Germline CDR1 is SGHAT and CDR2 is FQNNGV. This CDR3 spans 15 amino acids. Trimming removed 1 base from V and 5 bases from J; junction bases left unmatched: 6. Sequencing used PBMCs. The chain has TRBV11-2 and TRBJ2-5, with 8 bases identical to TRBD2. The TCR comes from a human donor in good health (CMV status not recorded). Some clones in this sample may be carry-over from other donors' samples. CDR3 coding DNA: TGTGCCAGCAGCTTAGGAGGGTCGGGGGGGGAGACCCAGTACTTC. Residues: CASSLGGSGGETQYF.